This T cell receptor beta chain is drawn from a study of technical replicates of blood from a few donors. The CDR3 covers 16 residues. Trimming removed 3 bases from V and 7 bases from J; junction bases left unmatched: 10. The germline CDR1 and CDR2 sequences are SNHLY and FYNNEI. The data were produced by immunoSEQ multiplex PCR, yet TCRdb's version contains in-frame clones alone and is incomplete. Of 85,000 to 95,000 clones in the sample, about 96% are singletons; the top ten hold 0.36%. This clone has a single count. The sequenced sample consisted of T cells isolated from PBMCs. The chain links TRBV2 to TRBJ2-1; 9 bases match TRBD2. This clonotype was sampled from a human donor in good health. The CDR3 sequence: CASSEYAGGPGNEQFF. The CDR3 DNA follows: TGTGCCAGCAGTGAGTATGCGGGAGGGCCAGGAAATGAGCAGTTCTTC.